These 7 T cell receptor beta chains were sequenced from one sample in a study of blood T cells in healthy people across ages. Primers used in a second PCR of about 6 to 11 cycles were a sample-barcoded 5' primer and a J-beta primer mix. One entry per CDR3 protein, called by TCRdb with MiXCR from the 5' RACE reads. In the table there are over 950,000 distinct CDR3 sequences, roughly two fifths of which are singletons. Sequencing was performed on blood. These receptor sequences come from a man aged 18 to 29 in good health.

The CDR3: CASSTESSYEQYF. The CDR3 coding sequence is TGTGCCAGCAGCACCGAAAGCTCCTACGAGCAGTACTTC. The rearrangement links TRBV13 to TRBJ2-7; D is ambiguous. V was pared by 5 bases and J by 0 bases, with 8 bases between. The CDR3 spans 13 residues. Germline assignment: CDR1 PRHDT and CDR2 FYEKMQ (reference sequence).

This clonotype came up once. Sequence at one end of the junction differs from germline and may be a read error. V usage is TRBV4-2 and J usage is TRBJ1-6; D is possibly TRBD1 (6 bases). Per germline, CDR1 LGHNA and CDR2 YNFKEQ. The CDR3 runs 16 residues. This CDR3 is CTSSQEGGTGNSPLHF. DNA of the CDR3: TGTACCAGCAGCCAAGAAGGGGGAACGGGTAATTCACCCCTCCACTTT.

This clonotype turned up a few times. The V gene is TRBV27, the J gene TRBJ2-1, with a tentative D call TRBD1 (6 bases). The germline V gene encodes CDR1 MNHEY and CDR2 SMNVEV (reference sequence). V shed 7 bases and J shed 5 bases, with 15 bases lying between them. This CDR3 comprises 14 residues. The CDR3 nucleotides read TGTGCCAGCAACAGGGTAGGGGTTAACAATGAGCAGTTCTTC. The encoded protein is CASNRVGVNNEQFF.

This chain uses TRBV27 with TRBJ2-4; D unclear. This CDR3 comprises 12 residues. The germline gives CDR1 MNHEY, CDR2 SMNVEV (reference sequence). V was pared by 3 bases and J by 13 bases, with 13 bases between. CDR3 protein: CASSLGRQEQYF. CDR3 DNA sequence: TGTGCCAGCAGTTTGGGCAGGCAAGAGCAGTACTTC.

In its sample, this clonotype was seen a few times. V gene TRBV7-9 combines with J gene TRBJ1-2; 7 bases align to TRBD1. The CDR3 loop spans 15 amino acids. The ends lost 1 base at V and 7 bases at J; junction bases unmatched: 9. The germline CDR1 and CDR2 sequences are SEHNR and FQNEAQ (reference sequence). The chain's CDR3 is CASSLVRGPVIGYTF. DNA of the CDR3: TGTGCCAGCAGCTTAGTAAGGGGGCCAGTGATTGGCTACACCTTC.

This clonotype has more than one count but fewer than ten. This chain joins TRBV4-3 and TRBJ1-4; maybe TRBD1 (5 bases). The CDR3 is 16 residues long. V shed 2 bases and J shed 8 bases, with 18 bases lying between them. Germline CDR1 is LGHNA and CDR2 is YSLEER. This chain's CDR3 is CASSQSISIREEKLFF. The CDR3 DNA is TGCGCCAGCAGCCAAAGTATTAGCATCAGGGAAGAAAAACTGTTTTTT.

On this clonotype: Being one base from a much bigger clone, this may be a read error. CDR3 sequence reads: CASSQDSPGGLLRTDTQYF. The CDR3 nucleotides read TGCGCCAGCAGCCAAGATTCTCCCGGGGGGTTATTGAGGACAGATACGCAGTATTTT. The V and J genes are TRBV4-3 and TRBJ2-3, with 7 positions matching TRBD2. Trimming cost V 0 bases and J 3 bases; bases outside gene matches: 15. CDR3 length: 19 amino acids. Germline CDR1 and CDR2: LGHNA and YSLEER.